Each of the 30 T cell receptor beta chains below was sequenced from the same sample in a study of naive and memory T cell subsets. The beta constant-region primer was an equimolar mix of two oligonucleotides covering TRBC1 and TRBC2. Four rounds of PCR amplified the ligated cDNA using nested alpha and beta constant-region primers plus SP2. TCRdb analysed the UMI-ligation and nested PCR reads with MiXCR anew, one entry per CDR3 protein. This sample yields over 130,000 distinct CDR3 sequences, of which roughly a fifth are seen a single time; approximately 0.63% belongs to the top ten. Their target antigens are unknown. Notes on the study in general: Especially in CD8 cells, naive repertoires contained a few larger clonotypes, possibly CD45RA-re-expressing memory cells.

Material for sequencing was naive CD8+ T cells from blood. The receptors derive from a human donor in good health.

This rearrangement joins TRBV27 to TRBJ2-4, with D possibly matching TRBD1 (6 bases). V shed 4 bases and J shed 3 bases, with 13 bases lying between them. Germline CDR1 and CDR2: MNHEY and SMNVEV (reference sequence). This CDR3 region has 15 residues. The CDR3 loop is CASSSRDMGKNIQYF. The CDR3 DNA reads TGTGCCAGCAGTTCGAGGGACATGGGCAAAAACATTCAGTACTTC.

The chain combines TRBV28 with TRBJ2-3, with 7 positions matching TRBD1. The CDR3 has 17 amino acids. Trimming at V came to 3 bases and at J to 2 bases, leaving 11 bases not matched to a gene. Germline lookup yields CDR1 MDHEN and CDR2 SYDVKM. The CDR3 DNA follows: TGTGCCAGCAGTTTGGATAGGGGGCAGGTTTACACAGATACGCAGTATTTT. Translated: CASSLDRGQVYTDTQYF. Looking up the rest from reference TRBV28 and TRBJ2-3 gives the full variable domain: DVKVTQSSRYLVKRTGEKVFLECVQDMDHENMFWYRQDPGLGLRLIYFSYDVKMKEKGDIPEGYSVSREKKERFSLILESASTNQTSMYLCASSLDRGQVYTDTQYFGPGTRLTVL.

This clonotype turned up a few times. The gene calls are TRBV7-8 and TRBJ1-2; unclear D gene. The CDR3 covers 13 residues. V dropped 6 bases and J dropped 0 bases, with 8 bases sitting between them. CDR1 is SGHVS and CDR2 is FQNEAQ in the germline V gene. The CDR3 nucleotides are TGTGCCAGCAGTGATCTGGCTAACTATGGCTACACCTTC. It yields the protein CASSDLANYGYTF.

The chain links TRBV29-1 to TRBJ2-3; no clear D. The CDR3 covers 13 residues. With 4 bases removed from V and 0 bases from J, the gap between germline ends came to 8 bases. Germline values: CDR1 SQVTM, CDR2 ANQGSEA. The CDR3 bases are TGCAGCGTTGCGGGCATCAGCACAGATACGCAGTATTTT. It is translated as CSVAGISTDTQYF.

This clonotype was detected many times. The J gene is TRBJ1-1, the V gene TRBV28; possibly TRBD1 for D (5 bases). The CDR3 length is 13 residues. Per germline, CDR1 MDHEN and CDR2 SYDVKM. Trimming took 2 bases from V and 4 from J, leaving 8 bases between them. DNA of the CDR3: TGTGCCAGCAGTTTAGACAGAAGCACTGAAGCTTTCTTT. It yields the protein CASSLDRSTEAFF.

The chain combines TRBV7-9 with TRBJ1-5, with D perhaps TRBD1 (5 bases). The germline CDR1 and CDR2 sequences are SEHNR and FQNEAQ (reference sequence). This CDR3 has 12 amino acids. V lost 3 bases to trimming and J lost 11 bases, with 11 bases between them. DNA for the CDR3: TGTGCCAGCAGCTTGGGGGTGAGGGCCCAGCATTTT. Encoded protein: CASSLGVRAQHF.

The gene calls are TRBV5-4 and TRBJ2-7; 9 positions match TRBD2. Trimming took 2 bases from V and 5 from J; bases not matched to a gene: 5. Germline CDR1 SGHNT, CDR2 YYREEE (reference sequence). CDR3 length: 14 residues. The CDR3 coding sequence is TGTGCCAGCAGCTTACCGACTAGCGGCCACGAGCAGTACTTC. This encodes CASSLPTSGHEQYF.

This clonotype was observed a few times. This CDR3 reads CASSGGGRYTEAFF. In nucleotides, the CDR3 is TGTGCCAGCAGTGGAGGGGGCCGATACACTGAAGCTTTCTTT. This sequence joins TRBV25-1 and TRBJ1-1, with TRBD1 matching 7 bases. CDR3 length: 14 amino acids. The trim removed 4 bases at V and 3 bases at J, leaving 5 bases unmatched. Germline CDR1 reads MGHDK; CDR2 reads SYGVNS.

In this sample, this clonotype turned up a few times. The chain employs TRBV7-8 and TRBJ1-2; weak D call: TRBD1 (5 bases). V dropped 4 bases and J dropped 4 bases, with 34 bases sitting between them. The germline CDR1 and CDR2 sequences are SGHVS and FQNEAQ. The CDR3 consists of 21 residues. The CDR3 DNA reads as TGTGCCAGCAGCTACCGTCTTCGAGGAGGATTATCGGGGGGTGAGATCTATGGCTACACCTTC. This codes for CASSYRLRGGLSGGEIYGYTF.

This clonotype was seen a few times. This sequence joins TRBV7-6 and TRBJ2-3; 7 nucleotides line up with TRBD2. The CDR3 has 15 residues. Per the germline V gene, CDR1 is SGHVS and CDR2 is FNYEAQ. The V gene end was trimmed by 4 bases and the J gene end by 4 bases; junction bases not matched to a gene: 8. For the CDR3, the DNA is TGTGCCAGCAGCTACGAAGCGGGGCTGGCAGATACGCAGTATTTT. Translation: CASSYEAGLADTQYF.

This sequence joins TRBV28 and TRBJ1-1, with D hard to call. The V and J ends lost 3 bases and 5 bases respectively, with 13 bases between them. The CDR3 extends over 14 amino acids. The germline V gene encodes CDR1 MDHEN and CDR2 SYDVKM. CDR3 protein: CASSFDLPITEAFF. As DNA, the CDR3 is TGTGCCAGCAGTTTCGACCTACCCATAACTGAAGCTTTCTTT.

The chain carries TRBV20-1 and TRBJ2-7, with 7 bases fitting TRBD2. The V segment lost 1 base and the J segment 6 bases; nucleotides outside the gene matches: 18. The CDR3 runs 17 residues. CDR1 and CDR2 (germline): DFQATT, SNEGSKA (reference sequence). The CDR3, as DNA: TGCAGTGCTAGAGCCTATGACGATCGGGGGGACCCCTCCGAGCAGTACTTC. Translating gives CSARAYDDRGDPSEQYF.

This chain connects TRBV27 to TRBJ1-2; tentatively, D is TRBD1 (6 bases). CDR1 and CDR2 from the germline V gene are MNHEY and SMNVEV (reference sequence). The CDR3 loop spans 14 amino acids. Trimming left V 2 bases short and J 1 base short, with 8 bases between. CDR3 coding DNA: TGTGCCAGCAGTTTAGGGGGGCTTAACTATGGCTACACCTTC. As protein: CASSLGGLNYGYTF.

The chain is built from TRBV12-3 or TRBV12-4 and TRBJ2-3, with D uncertain. The CDR3 is 16 amino acids. The V gene lost 1 base and the J gene lost 0 bases, with 11 bases spanning the gap. The CDR3 sequence is CASSLGGVPSTDTQYF. In nucleotides, the CDR3 is TGTGCCAGCAGTTTAGGCGGCGTACCTAGCACAGATACGCAGTATTTT.

In its sample, this clonotype was seen a few times. One end of the junction does not line up with germline, which may come from a read error. This chain uses TRBV6-5 with TRBJ2-7, with 7 nucleotides matching TRBD1. CDR1 is MNHEY and CDR2 is SVGAGI in the germline V gene. The CDR3 contains 13 residues. The CDR3: CATSRDSSYEQYF. The CDR3 DNA reads TGTGCCACCAGTAGGGACAGCTCCTACGAGCAGTACTTC.

This clonotype was seen a handful of times. This sequence joins TRBV28 and TRBJ2-1, with D tentatively TRBD1 or TRBD2 (5 bases each). Looked up from germline, CDR1 is MDHEN and CDR2 is SYDVKM. The ends were cut back, 6 bases at V and 5 bases at J, with 20 bases in the middle. The CDR3 loop spans 16 amino acids. The CDR3 region is CASSQPGTLRHNEQFF. DNA for the CDR3: TGTGCCAGCAGCCAACCCGGGACCCTCCGACACAATGAGCAGTTCTTC.

This rearrangement joins TRBV20-1 to TRBJ2-7; tentatively, D is TRBD2 (6 bases). Germline values: CDR1 DFQATT, CDR2 SNEGSKA (reference sequence). Trimming left V 6 bases short and J 0 bases short, with 15 bases between. The CDR3 consists of 14 residues. This CDR3 reads CSAHRDSYSYEQYF. CDR3 DNA sequence: TGCAGTGCCCACCGGGACTCCTACTCCTACGAGCAGTACTTC.

This clonotype was detected once. V and J are TRBV20-1 and TRBJ1-5; D gene unclear. Per the germline V gene, CDR1 is DFQATT and CDR2 is SNEGSKA (reference sequence). There are 15 residues in the CDR3. V gave up 4 bases and J gave up 4 bases, with 17 bases separating them. CDR3 DNA: TGCAGTGCTACCATATCCCAATTTCCTAATCAGCCCCAGCATTTT. This translates into CSATISQFPNQPQHF.

The chain uses TRBV5-1 and TRBJ2-5, with 10 bases matching TRBD2. The CDR3 extends over 15 amino acids. Germline trimming cut 3 bases from V and 3 bases from J; bases unmatched to any gene: 5. CDR1 SGHRS and CDR2 YFSETQ come from the germline V gene. CDR3 in DNA: TGCGCCAGCAGCTCCGGACTAGCGGAAAAAGAGACCCAGTACTTC. It encodes CASSSGLAEKETQYF.

J is TRBJ2-2 and V is TRBV28; no firm D call. This CDR3 is 15 amino acids long. Between the trimmed V and J ends, which lost 7 bases and 0 bases, there was a span of 12 bases. CDR1 is MDHEN, CDR2 SYDVKM, per germline. The CDR3 nucleotides read TGTGCCAGCAACCTCCACAAACCGAACACCGGGGAGCTGTTTTTT. Translation gives CASNLHKPNTGELFF.

This clonotype has only a few counts. The chain links TRBV29-1 to TRBJ2-7; D tentatively reads TRBD1 or TRBD2 (5 bases each). V lost 3 bases, J lost 2 bases, and 14 bases lay in between. The length of the CDR3 is 14 residues. Germline V lookup: CDR1 SQVTM, CDR2 ANQGSEA. The CDR3 region is CSVEGRAGPYEQYF. CDR3 DNA sequence: TGCAGCGTTGAGGGGCGGGCCGGACCCTACGAGCAGTACTTC.

The chain employs TRBV2 and TRBJ2-7; 9 bases line up with TRBD1. CDR3 length equals 13 residues. The germline V gene encodes CDR1 SNHLY and CDR2 FYNNEI. The V gene end was trimmed by 8 bases and the J gene end by 5 bases; junction bases not matched to a gene: 7. The CDR3 nucleotides read TGTGCCAGCGACGGGGACAGGGACGACGAGCAGTACTTC. Translation gives CASDGDRDDEQYF.

V usage is TRBV29-1 and J usage is TRBJ2-7; 10 bases fit TRBD2. The CDR3 covers 13 residues. Germline loops: CDR1 SQVTM, CDR2 ANQGSEA. Trimming took 6 bases from V and 3 from J; bases not matched to a gene: 5. The CDR3 sequence: CSVAGTSVYEQYF. In DNA form, the CDR3 reads TGCAGCGTAGCCGGGACTAGCGTCTACGAGCAGTACTTC.

This clonotype has only a few counts. The genes are TRBV4-1 and TRBJ2-7; D remains unclear. The CDR3 sequence is 13 residues long. Germline lookup yields CDR1 MGHRA and CDR2 YSYEKL. V was pared by 0 bases and J by 7 bases, with 10 bases between. This CDR3 reads CASSQDPLFEQYF. The CDR3 nucleotides are TGCGCCAGCAGCCAAGATCCTTTATTTGAGCAGTACTTC.

This clonotype was detected a few times. The chain recombines TRBV27 with TRBJ2-1, with 9 nucleotides matching TRBD2. The germline V gene has CDR1 MNHEY and CDR2 SMNVEV (reference sequence). The CDR3 covers 15 residues. V was clipped by 3 bases and J by 8 bases; unmatched bases: 8. CDR3 nucleotide sequence: TGTGCCAGCAGTTTTAGCGGGAGCTCGCTTGATGAGCAGTTCTTC. Translating gives CASSFSGSSLDEQFF.

The chain employs TRBV5-1 and TRBJ2-7; D ambiguous. The CDR3 length is 13 residues. CDR1 is SGHRS, CDR2 YFSETQ, per germline. The germline V and J ends were trimmed by 0 bases and 4 bases, with 8 bases remaining between them. The CDR3 is CASSLADGYEQYF. The CDR3 region has the DNA TGCGCCAGCAGCTTGGCCGACGGATACGAGCAGTACTTC.

The chain couples TRBV28 to TRBJ2-7; D is uncertain. Germline-derived CDR1 and CDR2 are MDHEN and SYDVKM. CDR3 size: 14 residues. V gave up 3 bases and J gave up 0 bases, with 9 bases separating them. For the CDR3, the DNA is TGTGCCAGCAGTTTCCAGATAAGCTCCTACGAGCAGTACTTC. The encoded protein is CASSFQISSYEQYF.

This clonotype has just a few counts. The genes are TRBV27 and TRBJ1-5; TRBD1 might be the D (6 bases). This CDR3 comprises 14 residues. Per germline, CDR1 MNHEY and CDR2 SMNVEV (reference sequence). V was trimmed by 9 bases and J by 6 bases, leaving 18 bases between them. The CDR3 loop is CASQPGTLGQPQHF. The CDR3 nucleotides read TGTGCCAGTCAACCCGGGACATTGGGTCAGCCCCAGCATTTT.

A few counts support this clonotype. The V and J genes are TRBV13 and TRBJ2-7, with D unclear. CDR1 and CDR2 (germline): PRHDT, FYEKMQ (reference sequence). Trimming stripped 1 base from V and 4 bases from J, with 14 bases between. The CDR3 loop spans 15 amino acids. CDR3 residues: CASSLAQSGGYEQYF. CDR3 coding DNA: TGTGCCAGCAGCTTAGCGCAATCCGGTGGTTACGAGCAGTACTTC.

The rearrangement links TRBV24-1 to TRBJ2-2, with 10 bases fitting TRBD1. V lost 3 bases and J lost 6; bases outside the gene matches: 3. Per germline, CDR1 KGHDR and CDR2 SFDVKD. The CDR3 covers 15 residues. CDR3 amino acids: CATSDGTGEAGELFF. The CDR3 DNA sequence: TGTGCCACCAGTGATGGGACAGGGGAGGCCGGGGAGCTGTTTTTT.